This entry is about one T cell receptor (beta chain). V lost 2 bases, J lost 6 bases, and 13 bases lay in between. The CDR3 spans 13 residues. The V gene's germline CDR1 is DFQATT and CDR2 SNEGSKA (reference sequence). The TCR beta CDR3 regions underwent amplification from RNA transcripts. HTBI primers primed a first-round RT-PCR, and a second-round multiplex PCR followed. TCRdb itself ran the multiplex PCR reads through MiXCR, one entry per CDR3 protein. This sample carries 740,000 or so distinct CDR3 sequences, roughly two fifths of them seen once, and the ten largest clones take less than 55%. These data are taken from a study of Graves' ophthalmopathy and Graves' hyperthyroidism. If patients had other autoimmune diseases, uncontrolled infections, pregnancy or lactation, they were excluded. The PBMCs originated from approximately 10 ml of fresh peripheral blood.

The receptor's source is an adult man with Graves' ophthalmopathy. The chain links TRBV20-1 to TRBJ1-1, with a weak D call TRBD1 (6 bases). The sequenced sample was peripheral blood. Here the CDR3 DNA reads TGCAGTGCTAGACCAACAGGGATATCTGAAGCTTTCTTT. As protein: CSARPTGISEAFF.